Shown below are 20 T cell receptor beta chains from a single sample sequenced in a study of CD8 T cells in Susac syndrome (dated by TCRdb to 2018 to 2020). Libraries were made using the immunoSEQ multiplex PCR assay. RNA was extracted using the RNeasy kit, and roughly 0.5 to 1 ug of the RNA was reverse transcribed with random hexamers. In-frame beta chains were kept once TCRdb had trimmed the public reads at Q25 with fastp and called clones with MiXCR. Entries that share a CDR3 protein sequence are merged under the most common genes and DNA. A total of over 120,000 distinct CDR3 sequences appear in this sample, approximately 93% of them only once. Approximately 0.09% of the sample is in the top ten clones. The source material was CD4+ T cells from PBMCs. The source is a human donor in good health.

The V gene is TRBV6-1, the J gene TRBJ1-2, with 8 bases aligning to TRBD1. The CDR3 loop spans 14 amino acids. With 9 bases clipped from V and 4 bases from J, the junction kept 10 bases outside the gene matches. Germline V gene sequence: CDR1 MNHNS, CDR2 SASEGT. For the CDR3, the DNA is TGTGCCAGTTCCGGGACAGGATACATCTATGGCTACACCTTC. Translation gives CASSGTGYIYGYTF.

This chain uses TRBV11-2 with TRBJ1-5; possibly TRBD1 for D (6 bases). The CDR3 loop spans 14 amino acids. Trimming stripped 1 base from V and 6 bases from J, with 10 bases between. Looked up from germline, CDR1 is SGHAT and CDR2 is FQNNGV. This CDR3 is CASSLATGGQPQHF. The DNA for the CDR3 is TGTGCCAGCAGCTTAGCGACAGGAGGTCAGCCCCAGCATTTT.

This sequence joins TRBV20-1 and TRBJ2-5, with D hard to call. The CDR3 covers 13 residues. Germline values: CDR1 DFQATT, CDR2 SNEGSKA (reference sequence). V gave up 1 base and J gave up 4 bases, with 10 bases separating them. The CDR3 coding sequence is TGCAGTGCTAGAGTGGTGGCAAGAGAGACCCAGTACTTC. Its protein is CSARVVARETQYF.

This chain uses TRBV6-5 with TRBJ2-3; TRBD2 matches at 7 bases. Germline V CDR1 and CDR2: MNHEY, SVGAGI. The ends lost 4 bases at V and 4 bases at J; junction bases unmatched: 5. The CDR3 totals 14 residues. Here the CDR3 reads CASSSREVADTQYF. The CDR3 DNA follows: TGTGCCAGCAGTTCACGGGAGGTCGCAGATACGCAGTATTTT.

This chain links TRBV7-9 with TRBJ2-4, with 10 bases aligning to TRBD1. CDR3 length: 14 residues. Germline CDR1 and CDR2: SEHNR and FQNEAQ (reference sequence). V lost 5 bases and J lost 8; bases outside the gene matches: 6. CDR3 region: CASSLDRGQDIQYF. CDR3 DNA sequence: TGTGCCAGCAGCCTAGACAGGGGGCAAGACATTCAGTACTTC.

In its sample, this clonotype was seen a few times. V usage is TRBV7-2 and J usage is TRBJ2-3; D perhaps matches TRBD1 (5 bases). V was pared by 1 base and J by 6 bases, with 8 bases between. Germline CDR1 SGHTA, CDR2 FQGNSA. The length of the CDR3 is 13 residues. CDR3: CASSLGGPDTQYF. For the CDR3, the DNA is TGTGCCAGCAGCTTAGGGGGCCCGGATACGCAGTATTTT.

The V gene is TRBV6-5, the J gene TRBJ2-7, with D possibly matching TRBD2 (6 bases). The CDR3 length is 17 residues. From germline, CDR1 is MNHEY and CDR2 SVGAGI. Trimming removed 0 bases from V and 1 base from J, with 16 bases in between. CDR3 sequence reads: CASSYSYRGGKSYEQYF. The CDR3 bases are TGTGCCAGCAGTTACTCCTATAGGGGCGGGAAGTCCTACGAGCAGTACTTC.

This chain connects TRBV7-9 to TRBJ1-2; D is unresolved. This CDR3 contains 15 residues. Trimming pared 3 bases from V and 0 bases from J, leaving 11 bases between. From germline, CDR1 is SEHNR and CDR2 FQNEAQ (reference sequence). The CDR3 DNA sequence: TGTGCCAGCAGCTTGGGTTCAAGAGCTAACTATGGCTACACCTTC. This sequence encodes CASSLGSRANYGYTF.

V is TRBV28 and J is TRBJ2-7, with a tentative D call TRBD1 (5 bases). The CDR3 spans 13 residues. Germline CDR1 MDHEN, CDR2 SYDVKM. V was clipped by 4 bases and J by 1 base, with 8 bases between them. The CDR3 loop reads CASSSDRSYEQYF. CDR3 in DNA: TGTGCCAGCAGTTCTGACAGATCCTACGAGCAGTACTTC.

The rearrangement uses TRBV2 and TRBJ2-5; D is uncertain. CDR1 is SNHLY, CDR2 FYNNEI, per germline. V lost 2 bases and J 3 bases, leaving 7 bases between the germline ends. The CDR3 runs 13 residues. The CDR3 region is CASSELQKETQYF. As DNA, the CDR3 is TGTGCCAGCAGTGAATTGCAGAAAGAGACCCAGTACTTC.

The rearrangement joins TRBV5-4 to TRBJ1-2, with a weak D call TRBD1 (6 bases). V gave up 3 bases and J gave up 8 bases, with 17 bases separating them. The CDR3 consists of 14 residues. Germline V lookup: CDR1 SGHNT, CDR2 YYREEE (reference sequence). The CDR3 DNA reads as TGTGCCAGCAGCTCCCCGGCAGGGGTCCGCGGCTACACCTTC. Translating gives CASSSPAGVRGYTF.

This chain connects TRBV29-1 to TRBJ2-5; D may be TRBD1 (5 bases). The CDR3 runs to 15 residues. Trimming pared 0 bases from V and 4 bases from J, leaving 15 bases between. CDR1 is SQVTM, CDR2 ANQGSEA, per germline. Here the CDR3 reads CSVEENQGPGETQYF. Here the CDR3 DNA reads TGCAGCGTTGAAGAAAACCAGGGCCCAGGAGAGACCCAGTACTTC.

The J gene is TRBJ2-3, the V gene TRBV5-1; TRBD2 might be the D (6 bases). Germline V CDR1 and CDR2: SGHRS, YFSETQ. This CDR3 is 16 amino acids long. Trimming cost V 0 bases and J 3 bases, with 14 bases left between them. CDR3 nucleotides: TGCGCCAGCAGCTTGGGTTCCAGGAGCGGGACAGATACGCAGTATTTT. This gives the protein CASSLGSRSGTDTQYF.

V and J are TRBV5-1 and TRBJ1-1; D gene uncertain. The CDR3 is 14 amino acids. Germline assignment: CDR1 SGHRS and CDR2 YFSETQ. V was cut by 2 bases and J by 1 base, with 9 bases left in between. The CDR3 sequence is CASSLKWGNTEAFF. DNA for the CDR3: TGCGCCAGCAGCTTAAAGTGGGGGAACACTGAAGCTTTCTTT.

The chain recombines TRBV30 with TRBJ2-7, with D perhaps matching TRBD2 (7 bases). There are 14 residues in the CDR3. In germline, CDR1 is GTSNPN, CDR2 SVGIG (reference sequence). The V gene lost 0 bases and the J gene lost 0 bases, with 9 bases spanning the gap. CDR3 nucleotide sequence: TGTGCCTGGAGTGTAGGGGGGGCCTCCTACGAGCAGTACTTC. It codes for CAWSVGGASYEQYF.

This clonotype was counted a single time. The rearrangement joins TRBV5-1 to TRBJ1-1; 7 bases match TRBD1. CDR1 and CDR2 from the germline V gene are SGHRS and YFSETQ. Unmatched junction bases numbered 5, after V lost 3 bases and J lost 0 bases. The CDR3 contains 15 residues. The CDR3 loop is CASSWQQGMNTEAFF. CDR3 DNA: TGCGCCAGCAGCTGGCAACAGGGGATGAACACTGAAGCTTTCTTT.

The V call is TRBV19, the J call TRBJ2-1; 11 nucleotides agree with TRBD1. J gave up 6 bases and V 3 bases, and 10 bases lay outside the gene matches. This CDR3 is built from 17 residues. Germline CDR1 and CDR2: LNHDA and SQIVND (reference sequence). CDR3 amino acids: CASSIWSGTGGTNEQFF. DNA of the CDR3: TGTGCCAGTAGTATTTGGAGTGGGACAGGGGGGACCAATGAGCAGTTCTTC.

The chain is built from TRBV7-2 and TRBJ2-5; no reliable D call. CDR1 is SGHTA, CDR2 FQGNSA, per germline. Trimming shortened V by 7 bases and J by 1 base, and 16 bases separated the two germline ends. The CDR3 sequence is 15 residues long. CDR3 residues: CASTPGAGFQETQYF. CDR3 coding DNA: TGTGCCAGCACCCCGGGCGCTGGCTTCCAAGAGACCCAGTACTTC.

The chain combines TRBV5-1 with TRBJ2-2; possible D gene TRBD1, 7 bases. Germline CDR1 is SGHRS and CDR2 is YFSETQ. Trimming removed 4 bases from V and 2 bases from J, with 18 bases in between. The CDR3 consists of 17 residues. The CDR3 loop reads CASSVPGTAGNTGELFF. CDR3 DNA: TGCGCCAGCAGCGTCCCCGGGACAGCGGGTAACACCGGGGAGCTGTTTTTT.

V is TRBV3-1 and J is TRBJ2-7; 7 bases align to TRBD2. Losses at the gene ends were 2 bases for V and 2 bases for J; bases not matched to a gene: 9. The CDR3 spans 16 residues. Germline lookup yields CDR1 LGHDT and CDR2 YNNKEL (reference sequence). This CDR3 is CASSQMAGVLAYEQYF. The CDR3 nucleotides read TGTGCCAGCAGCCAAATGGCGGGAGTCCTTGCCTACGAGCAGTACTTC.